The present TCR beta chain was sequenced within a study of T cells in Graves' hyperthyroidism and ophthalmopathy. Study results and limitations: Ophthalmopathy and stable hyperthyroidism were told apart by a 13 V-J model. Blood samples included most of the expanded thyroid clonotypes exceeding 0.001.

Germline V gene lookup returns CDR1 GTSNPN and CDR2 SVGIG (reference sequence). Trimming stripped 2 bases from V and 5 bases from J, with 15 bases between. This CDR3 region has 14 residues. Amplified regions were TCR beta CDR3 sequences from RNA transcripts. HTBI primers were used for first-round RT-PCR of the TCR CDR3. MiXCR was run by TCRdb on the multiplex PCR reads, yielding one entry per CDR3 protein. Among around 690,000 distinct CDR3 sequences listed, 20% were seen once. Patients having uncontrolled infection, another autoimmune disease, pregnancy or lactation were not included. On this clonotype: Its matching antigen is unknown.

The specimen sequenced was blood. The chain employs TRBV30 and TRBJ2-5, with D uncertain. The receptor was isolated from a young man with Graves' ophthalmopathy. The CDR3, as DNA: TGTGCCTGGAGTTGGGCTTTATCTGGGGAGACCCAGTACTTC. This codes for CAWSWALSGETQYF.